This T cell receptor beta chain appears in the sequencing data of a study of cytomegalovirus exposure and HLA in healthy donors. Turning to the study itself: Counted in an early data release were 75 million to 85 million unique TCRs from HLA-typed donors. Overall study findings and caveats: Researchers reported in a later analysis that a missense DCLRE1C variant was tied to TCR beta V- and J-gene trimming. Across HLA loci, a later analysis found differing TCR association rates, with DRB1 most and HLA-C fewest. In an earlier analysis, productive rearrangement rates for most beta V segments clustered near 87% or 30%.

This clone showed up just a few times. Its antigen is unknown. Germline CDR1 SGHNT, CDR2 YYREEE (reference sequence). This CDR3 contains 16 residues. The ends lost 4 bases at V and 1 base at J; junction bases unmatched: 5. The study ran its PCR with 60 Vbeta and 13 Jbeta primers. Clones were sequenced by immunoSEQ multiplex PCR, and TCRdb holds only the in-frame ones, with some missing. The table includes more than 85,000 clones, around 85% detected once. This chain links TRBV5-4 with TRBJ1-1; 12 bases agree with TRBD1. This sequence was found in a man aged 30-40 years in good health and CMV-seropositive. The sample taken for sequencing was PBMCs. In DNA, the CDR3 is TGTGCCAGCAGCAGTGGGACAGGGGGCGCGAACACTGAAGCTTTCTTT. Its protein is CASSSGTGGANTEAFF.